This T cell receptor (beta chain) was documented in a study of T cells in Graves' hyperthyroidism and ophthalmopathy (dated by TCRdb to between 2019 and 2020). At the level of the whole study: Peripheral blood samples were taken at the time of initial diagnosis, prior to any treatment. After sampling, hyperthyroidism patients received methimazole starting at 30 mg daily, and ophthalmopathy patients received high-dose intravenous methylprednisolone. The roughly 99 discovery patients were divided at random into training and test sets in a 7:3 ratio. An independent validation cohort of 18 to 20 hyperthyroidism patients and approximately 15 patients who later progressed to ophthalmopathy tested prospective prediction of ophthalmopathy. To identify TCR V-J signatures that set the groups apart, the researchers used a discovery cohort of 95 to 100 patients, made up of around 42 with Graves' ophthalmopathy and some 56 with stable Graves' hyperthyroidism. The paper reports TCR Vbeta CDR3 sequencing of over 130 peripheral blood samples: around 45 ophthalmopathy, roughly 74 hyperthyroidism and about 17 progressor patients. The study also compared thyroid tissue and blood T-cell repertoires from about six Graves' hyperthyroidism patients. Beyond this particular receptor, the publication reports: Blood samples also contained most of the expanded thyroid clonotypes (frequency above 0.001), which suggests that blood repertoires may reflect thyroid immune responses. In validation, the model predicted progression to ophthalmopathy a median of approximately 6.3 months before onset, with approximately 71% sensitivity and roughly 77% specificity. No statistical method was used to fix the sample size in advance, and group allocation was not hidden from the investigators. A model built on a 13 V-J signature distinguished ophthalmopathy from stable hyperthyroidism, reaching around 88% sensitivity and 81.08% specificity in cross-validation and 80%/75% in testing.

Moderately to severely active disease, a Clinical Activity Score of at least 3, a NOSPECS grade of at least 4, and a duration under 3 months were present in ophthalmopathy patients. Exclusion was applied to patients with uncontrolled infections, other autoimmune diseases, pregnancy or lactation. Diagnoses were based on clinical symptoms, serum thyroxine and TRAb, thyroid ultrasound and orbital computed tomography. Ficoll-Paque density gradient centrifugation was used to isolate PBMCs from about 10 ml of fresh peripheral blood. Total RNA was extracted using Trizol reagent, and RNA quality was assessed on an Agilent 2100 Bioanalyzer. TCR beta CDR3 regions were amplified from RNA transcripts. A first-round RT-PCR of the TCR CDR3 used the HTBI primer set with the Qiagen OneStep RT-PCR kit. The libraries were constructed in a second round of multiplex PCR and then size-selected and purified. Sequencing of the libraries was done on an Illumina HiSeq2000 using paired-end 100 bp reads. The authors' analysis ran thus. SOAPnuke was used to process the raw data, with reads discarded if the reads contained adapters or uncalled bases, had a mean Phred below 15, or lacked an exact constant-primer or identifier match. COPE v1.2.5 was used to merge high-quality paired reads, and clonotypes were defined as unique nucleotide sequences. MiTCR v1.1 was used to align the clonotypes against IMGT TRBV, TRBD and TRBJ reference segments. The analysis included only V-J combinations with a frequency above 0.0001, which together covered 98% to 99.2% of the repertoires. The TCS score was defined as the ratio of F50 (clonal expansion) to E x V (chaos), calculated using BLOSUM62-based TCRdist between CDR3 peptides within each V-J. Welch's t-statistics and random forest reduced 514 V-J features to around 14, which were used in a naive Bayes classifier (R e1071). In-frame beta chains were kept once TCRdb had trimmed the public reads at Q25 with fastp and called clones with MiXCR. Rows with a matching CDR3 protein are joined into one entry that keeps the most common DNA and genes. The V and J calls come from TCRdb's annotation, not from the publication. The table for this sample lists some 340,000 distinct CDR3 sequences; about 13% of them were counted only once. The ten biggest clones cover 34% of the sample.

This clonotype has a count of ten or more. Its specific antigen is unknown. Base qualities were left out, and no much larger clone turns up one base away. Sequencing was carried out using blood. The source is a middle-aged woman with Graves' ophthalmopathy.

The CDR3 protein: CASSHRLRGNEQYF. The DNA is as follows: TGTGCCAGCAGCCACCGGCTCCGGGGGAACGAGCAGTACTTC. This chain is built from TRBV7-9 and TRBJ2-7; the D gene is perhaps TRBD2, from 6 matching bases. Deletion took 5 bases off V and 5 bases off J, with a span of 16 bases between the germline ends. From cysteine to phenylalanine, the CDR3 is 14 amino acids long. Only the CDR3 region is kept as DNA, spanning 42 bases read in frame from base 1. As encoded in the germline V gene (reference sequence), CDR1 is SEHNR while CDR2 is FQNEAQ.